A single sample gave rise to the 15 T cell receptor beta chains below, sequenced in a study of breast tumors, draining lymph nodes, adjacent tissues. Samples came from axillary lymph nodes draining the breast cancer. TCRdb re-derived calls from the multiplex PCR reads in MiXCR, one entry per CDR3 protein. The sample has 150,000 to 200,000 distinct CDR3 sequences, roughly 30% seen once. The sequencing input was axillary lymph node tissue. All receptors come from a female donor with breast cancer. Some clones in this sample may be carry-over from other donors' samples.

In this sample, this clonotype turned up many times. This chain joins TRBV2 and TRBJ2-5; D remains ambiguous. Germline V gene lookup returns CDR1 SNHLY and CDR2 FYNNEI. This CDR3 is built from 13 residues. V was cut by 2 bases and J by 0 bases, with 4 bases left in between. CDR3 sequence: CASSEQYQETQYF. The CDR3 DNA reads TGTGCCAGCAGTGAACAGTACCAAGAGACCCAGTACTTC.

CDR3 loop: CASSLQRSSYNEQFF. The CDR3 nucleotides are TGTGCCAGCAGCTTACAGCGGAGCTCCTACAATGAGCAGTTCTTC. The chain carries TRBV11-2 and TRBJ2-1, with D perhaps TRBD2 (5 bases). Trimming removed 2 bases at V and 0 bases at J, with 8 bases between. The V gene's germline CDR1 is SGHAT and CDR2 FQNNGV. The length of the CDR3 is 15 residues. Full variable domain (outside the CDR3, taken from reference TRBV11-2 and TRBJ2-1): EAGVAQSPRYKIIEKRQSVAFWCNPISGHATLYWYQQILGQGPKLLIQFQNNGVVDDSQLPKDRFSAERLKGVDSTLKIQPAKLEDSAVYLCASSLQRSSYNEQFFGPGTRLTVL.

The chain carries TRBV11-3 and TRBJ1-1, with unresolved D. The germline gives CDR1 SGHNT, CDR2 YENEEA. The CDR3 contains 15 residues. Trimming shortened V by 5 bases and J by 5 bases, and 18 bases separated the two germline ends. The DNA for the CDR3 is TGTGCCAGCAGCCCCCCCCAAATGGGCAGAACTGAAGCTTTCTTT. Residues: CASSPPQMGRTEAFF.

For this clonotype: With a much larger clone just one base away, this may be a read error. The rearrangement joins TRBV7-9 to TRBJ2-1; possibly TRBD2 for D (5 bases). The CDR3 extends over 15 amino acids. Trimming removed 7 bases at V and 0 bases at J, with 13 bases between. Germline-derived CDR1 and CDR2 are SEHNR and FQNEAQ (reference sequence). The CDR3 region is CASKKSGYSYNEQFF. Here the CDR3 DNA reads TGTGCCAGCAAGAAATCGGGGTACTCCTACAATGAGCAGTTCTTC.

In the case of this clonotype: Sequence at one end of the junction differs from germline and may be a read error. The chain has TRBV6-6 and TRBJ2-2, with 11 bases aligning to TRBD2. Germline CDR1 reads MNHNY; CDR2 reads SVGAGI (reference sequence). The CDR3 sequence is 17 residues long. In nucleotides, the CDR3 is TGTGCCAGCAGTCACTCGGGACTAGCGGTTAACACCGGGGAGCTGTTTTTT. As protein: CASSHSGLAVNTGELFF.

A few counts support this clonotype. The chain employs TRBV20-1 and TRBJ1-1; D is unresolved. Germline V gene sequence: CDR1 DFQATT, CDR2 SNEGSKA (reference sequence). Trimming removed 0 bases from V and 14 bases from J, with 13 bases in between. The CDR3 has 11 amino acids. The CDR3 protein is CSARDGDSCFF. The CDR3 coding sequence is TGCAGTGCTAGAGATGGGGATTCTTGCTTCTTT.

This chain connects TRBV14 to TRBJ2-4, with D possibly matching TRBD1 (7 bases). CDR1 is SGHDN, CDR2 FVKESK, per germline. CDR3 length: 18 amino acids. V was shortened by 0 bases and J by 7 bases, with 22 bases between the two germline ends. The CDR3 sequence is CASSQDSSRGTPQNIQYF. The CDR3 nucleotides read TGTGCCAGCAGCCAAGATTCGTCCAGGGGGACTCCACAGAACATTCAGTACTTC.

This clonotype was counted at least ten times. This sequence joins TRBV5-1 and TRBJ1-4, with unresolved D. Germline CDR1 reads SGHRS; CDR2 reads YFSETQ. V dropped 4 bases and J dropped 5 bases, with 15 bases sitting between them. This CDR3 comprises 15 residues. The CDR3 nucleotides read TGCGCCAGCAGCGACTTGCCAGCTGGGAATGAAAAACTGTTTTTT. Amino acids: CASSDLPAGNEKLFF.

This clonotype was detected only a few times. One end of the junction fails to match germline, which may point to a read error. V is TRBV2 and J is TRBJ2-1, with D possibly matching TRBD2 (6 bases). The germline V gene encodes CDR1 SNHLY and CDR2 FYNNEI. CDR3 length: 16 amino acids. This chain's CDR3 is CASSEELDYSYNGQFF. DNA for the CDR3: TGTGCCAGCAGTGAAGAATTGGACTACTCCTACAATGGGCAGTTCTTC.

The chain links TRBV28 to TRBJ2-2, with TRBD1 matching over 7 bases. The CDR3 contains 18 residues. Unmatched junction bases numbered 16, after V lost 4 bases and J lost 5 bases. CDR1 is MDHEN, CDR2 SYDVKM, per germline. The CDR3 nucleotides read TGTGCCAGCAGTTCGCCCGGGACAGCCAAAACCCGTACCGGGGAGCTGTTTTTT. Translating gives CASSSPGTAKTRTGELFF.

Many counts were recorded for this clonotype. The rearrangement joins TRBV6-6 to TRBJ1-2; tentative D call: TRBD1 (5 bases). Trimming removed 4 bases at V and 6 bases at J, with 21 bases between. Germline V gene data show CDR1 as MNHNY and CDR2 as SVGAGI (reference sequence). The CDR3 covers 16 residues. CDR3 region: CASSSRASLRGDGYTF. The CDR3 DNA is TGTGCCAGCAGTTCCCGAGCCTCCTTAAGGGGAGATGGCTACACCTTC.

The chain links TRBV7-7 to TRBJ2-1; 9 bases are shared with TRBD1. Germline CDR1 and CDR2: SSHAT and FNYEAQ (reference sequence). The CDR3 spans 14 residues. This CDR3 reads CARDLGTGNNEQFF. The CDR3 coding sequence is TGTGCTAGAGATCTAGGGACAGGGAACAATGAGCAGTTCTTC.

In its sample, this clonotype was seen a few times. This CDR3 fails to terminate in the conserved phenylalanine or tryptophan, so it likely reflects a read error. The DNA is omitted, as the CDR3 cannot be located on it reliably, and the CDR3 follows TCRdb's listing. The V and J genes are TRBV5-1 and TRBJ1-6; the tabulated D call, TRBD1, remains unverified against the DNA. The CDR3 contains 9 residues when both ends are counted. The germline V gene encodes CDR1 SGHRS and CDR2 YFSETQ. The CDR3 is CASSLAKTG.

This clonotype has ten or more counts. V gene TRBV29-1 combines with J gene TRBJ2-3; 8 bases match TRBD1. Germline V CDR1 and CDR2: SQVTM, ANQGSEA. V lost 8 bases and J lost 0; bases outside the gene matches: 7. The CDR3 spans 14 residues. The CDR3 protein is CSTGQGLSTDTQYF. CDR3 in DNA: TGCAGCACCGGACAGGGACTGAGCACAGATACGCAGTATTTT.

This clonotype has a count of ten or more. CDR3 protein: CSVEVGTASYEQYF. For the CDR3, the DNA is TGCAGCGTTGAAGTTGGGACAGCTTCCTACGAGCAGTACTTC. V gene TRBV29-1 combines with J gene TRBJ2-7; 7 bases fit TRBD1. The CDR3 loop spans 14 amino acids. Germline-derived CDR1 and CDR2 are SQVTM and ANQGSEA. Trimming removed 1 base from V and 1 base from J; junction bases left unmatched: 4.